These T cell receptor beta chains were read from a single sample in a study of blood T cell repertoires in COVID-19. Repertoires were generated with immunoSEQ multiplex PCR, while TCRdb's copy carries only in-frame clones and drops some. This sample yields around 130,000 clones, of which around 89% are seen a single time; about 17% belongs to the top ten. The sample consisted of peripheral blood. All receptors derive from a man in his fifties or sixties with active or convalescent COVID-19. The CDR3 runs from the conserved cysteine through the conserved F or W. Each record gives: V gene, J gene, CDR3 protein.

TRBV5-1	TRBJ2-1	CASSGGGLAGYNEQFF
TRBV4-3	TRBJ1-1	CASSQDLDWTEAFF
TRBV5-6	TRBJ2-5	CASSLGMGRGQETQYF
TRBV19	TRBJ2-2	CASSTRMGGGELFF
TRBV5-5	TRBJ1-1	CASSFSPRQGNTEAFF
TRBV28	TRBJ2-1	CASSPSRDRAEQFF
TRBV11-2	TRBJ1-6	CASSLELTRQGGQVGSPLHF
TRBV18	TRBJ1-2	CASSPPEGNGYTF
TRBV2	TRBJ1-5	CASSELAGGLGPQHF
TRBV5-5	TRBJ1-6	CASSLRAEGPNSPLHF
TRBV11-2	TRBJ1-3	CASSLFGGGRNTIYF
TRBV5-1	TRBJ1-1	CASSLDGRLNTEAFF
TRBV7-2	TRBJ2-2	CASSSPAGLGELFF
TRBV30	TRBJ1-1	CAWRVVRGKAFF
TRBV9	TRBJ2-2	CASSFSRGQGANTGELFF
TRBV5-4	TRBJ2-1	CASSLGGQGGYNEQFF
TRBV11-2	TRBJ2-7	CATGRGRSSSSYEQYF
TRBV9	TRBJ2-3	CASSASGTSTDTQYF
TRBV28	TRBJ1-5	CASTLWGPNQPQHF
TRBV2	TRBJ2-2	CASSVVGGGVSTGELFF
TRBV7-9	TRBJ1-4	CASSSTGVSNEKLFF
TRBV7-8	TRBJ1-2	CASSLKDRYYGYTF
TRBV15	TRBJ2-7	CATGEGRSYEQYF
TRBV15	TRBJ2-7	CATSRDKLRQPYEQYF
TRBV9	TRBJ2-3	CASSSGLAGVASDTQYF
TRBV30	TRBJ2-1	CACRTSGRETYNEQFF
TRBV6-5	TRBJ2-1	CASRKLVAVFNEQFF
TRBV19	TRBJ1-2	CASNGGNYGYTF
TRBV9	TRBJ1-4	CASSSSWGAANEKLFF
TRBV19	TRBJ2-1	CASSIALSVEQFF
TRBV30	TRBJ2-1	CAWSGGSGGEQFF
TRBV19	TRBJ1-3	CASSIEDAGFNTIYF
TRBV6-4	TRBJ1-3	CASSEGQGSTIYF
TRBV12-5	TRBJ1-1	CASGEGQTGTEAFF
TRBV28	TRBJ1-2	CASRLPGQGKIGGYTF
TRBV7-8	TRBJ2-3	CASSGLSNTDTQYF
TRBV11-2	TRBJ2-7	CASRDRTGTGVSYEQYF
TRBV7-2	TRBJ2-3	CASSLAASGGIRQYF
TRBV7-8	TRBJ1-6	CASSPQGSARAYNSPLHF
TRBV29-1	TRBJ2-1	CSPGHSYDEQFF
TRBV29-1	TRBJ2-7	CSATQGFGYEQYF
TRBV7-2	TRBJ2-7	CASSPETGAGYEQYF
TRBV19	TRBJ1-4	CASSNLYGTDNEKLFF
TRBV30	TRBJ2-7	CAWMGADRADEQYF
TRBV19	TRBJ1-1	CASGARGNTEAFF
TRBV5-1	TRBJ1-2	CASRDGQLGYTF
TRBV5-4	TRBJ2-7	CASSSAGTGIGEQYF
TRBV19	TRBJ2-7	CASSITGNSYEQYF
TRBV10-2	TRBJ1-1	CASSEWQATMNTEAFF
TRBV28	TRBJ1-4	CASSTPGTGFEKLFF
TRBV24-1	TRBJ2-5	CATSDLYGSTVETQYF
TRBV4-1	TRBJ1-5	CASSQEGGTGDQPQHF
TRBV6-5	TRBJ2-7	CASRRGVEDEQYF
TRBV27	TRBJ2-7	CASSLAGNYEQYF
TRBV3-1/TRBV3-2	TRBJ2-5	CASSQRGGLGETQYF
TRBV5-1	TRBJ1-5	CASSQTQGQPQHF
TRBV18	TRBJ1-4	CATTLGQSYEKLFF